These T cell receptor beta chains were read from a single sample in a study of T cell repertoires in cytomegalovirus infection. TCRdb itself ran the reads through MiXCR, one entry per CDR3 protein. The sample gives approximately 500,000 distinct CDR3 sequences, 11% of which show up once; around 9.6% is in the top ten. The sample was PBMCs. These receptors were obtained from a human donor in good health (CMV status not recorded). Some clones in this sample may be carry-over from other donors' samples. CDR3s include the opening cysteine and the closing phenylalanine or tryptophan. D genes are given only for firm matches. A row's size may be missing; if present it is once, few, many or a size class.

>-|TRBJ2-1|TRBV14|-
CASSQERGSSYNEQFF
TGTGCCAGCAGCCAAGAACGGGGGAGCTCCTACAATGAGCAGTTCTTC
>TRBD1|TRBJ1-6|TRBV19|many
CASNTGGSYNSPLHF
TGTGCCAGTAATACAGGGGGCTCCTATAATTCACCCCTCCACTTT
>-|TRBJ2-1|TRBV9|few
CASMGGPTGNNEQFF
TGTGCCAGCATGGGGGGGCCTACTGGCAACAATGAGCAGTTCTTC
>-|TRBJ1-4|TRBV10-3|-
CAISSDSGNEKLFF
TGTGCCATCAGTTCGGACAGCGGAAATGAAAAACTGTTTTTT
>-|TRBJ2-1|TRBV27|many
CASSLIKARNNEQFF
TGTGCCAGCAGTTTGATAAAGGCCAGAAACAATGAGCAGTTCTTC
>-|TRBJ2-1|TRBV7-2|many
CASSRDPERRNEQFF
TGTGCCAGCAGCCGGGACCCCGAACGGCGGAATGAGCAGTTCTTC
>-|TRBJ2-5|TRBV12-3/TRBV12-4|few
CASSLARQQETQYF
TGTGCCAGCAGTTTAGCGCGACAACAAGAGACCCAGTACTTC
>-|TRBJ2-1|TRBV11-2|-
CASSLEGTAYNEQFF
TGTGCCAGCAGCTTAGAAGGGACTGCCTACAATGAGCAGTTCTTC
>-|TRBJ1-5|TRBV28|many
CASSLWQSNQPQHF
TGTGCCAGCAGTTTATGGCAGTCTAATCAGCCCCAGCATTTT
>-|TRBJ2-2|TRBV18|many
CASSANSYTGELFF
TGTGCCAGCTCAGCAAACTCTTACACCGGGGAGCTGTTTTTT
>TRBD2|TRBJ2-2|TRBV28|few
CASSRGASEEGNGELFF
TGTGCCAGCTCGCGGGGGGCGTCGGAGGAGGGAAACGGGGAGCTGTTTTTT
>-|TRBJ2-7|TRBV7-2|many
CASSLNSKGEQYF
TGTGCCAGCAGCTTAAATAGTAAGGGGGAGCAGTACTTC
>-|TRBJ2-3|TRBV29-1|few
CSLVGPTGTRTDTQYF
TGCAGCCTCGTGGGTCCAACAGGGACAAGGACAGATACGCAGTATTTT
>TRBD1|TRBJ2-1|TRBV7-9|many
CASVPPDRGDNEQFF
TGTGCCAGCGTACCCCCGGACAGGGGGGACAATGAGCAGTTCTTC
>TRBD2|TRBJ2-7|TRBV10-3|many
CATQGGLAGENEQYF
TGTGCCACCCAAGGCGGGCTAGCGGGGGAGAACGAGCAGTACTTC
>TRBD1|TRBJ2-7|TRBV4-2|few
CASSQDGTAAYEQYF
TGTGCCAGCAGCCAAGACGGGACAGCAGCCTACGAGCAGTACTTC
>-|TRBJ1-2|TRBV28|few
CASSRSSTNYGYTF
TGTGCCAGCAGCCGTTCGTCAACTAACTATGGCTACACCTTC
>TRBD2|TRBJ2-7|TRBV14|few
CASSPPGRVIEQYF
TGTGCCAGCAGCCCCCCGGGGAGGGTGATCGAGCAGTACTTC
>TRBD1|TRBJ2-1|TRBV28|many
CASSLGDRVFNEQFF
TGTGCCAGCAGTTTAGGGGACAGGGTATTCAATGAGCAGTTCTTC
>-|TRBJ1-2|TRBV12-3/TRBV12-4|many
CASSFPITGYTF
TGTGCCAGCAGTTTCCCGATCACTGGCTACACCTTC
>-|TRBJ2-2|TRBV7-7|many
CASSLGSMGTGELFF
TGTGCCAGCAGCTTGGGCTCAATGGGCACCGGGGAGCTGTTTTTT
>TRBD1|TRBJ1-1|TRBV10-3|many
CAISEGTGRNTEAFF
TGTGCCATCAGTGAAGGGACAGGGAGAAACACTGAAGCTTTCTTT
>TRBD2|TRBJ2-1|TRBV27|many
CASTPGWTSSNNEQFF
TGTGCCAGCACCCCGGGCTGGACTAGCAGTAACAATGAGCAGTTCTTC
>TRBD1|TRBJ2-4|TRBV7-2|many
CASSPSGQGVGIQYF
TGTGCCAGCAGCCCTAGTGGACAGGGGGTTGGCATTCAGTACTTC
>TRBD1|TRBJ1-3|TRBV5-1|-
CASSPRTGTSGNTIYF
TGCGCCAGCAGCCCGAGGACAGGGACCTCTGGAAACACCATATATTTT
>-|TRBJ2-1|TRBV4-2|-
CASSQEVVGPGNEQFF
TGTGCCAGCAGCCAAGAGGTAGTGGGACCTGGGAATGAGCAGTTCTTC
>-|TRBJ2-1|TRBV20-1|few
CSANLSPNEQFF
TGCAGTGCTAACCTGAGCCCCAATGAGCAGTTCTTC
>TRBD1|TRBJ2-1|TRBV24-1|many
CATSDPGQVTYNEQFF
TGTGCCACCAGTGATCCGGGACAGGTCACCTACAATGAGCAGTTCTTC
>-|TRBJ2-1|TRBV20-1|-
CSASGPYGNNEQFF
TGCAGTGCTTCCGGGCCATATGGGAACAATGAGCAGTTCTTC
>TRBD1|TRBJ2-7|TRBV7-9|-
CASSYMAGTEYEQYF
TGTGCCAGCAGCTACATGGCCGGGACAGAATACGAGCAGTACTTC
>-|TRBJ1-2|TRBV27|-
CASSLYPTADYGYTF
TGTGCCAGCAGTTTATACCCGACAGCAGACTATGGCTACACCTTC
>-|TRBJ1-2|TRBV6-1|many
CASSDTANYGYTF
TGTGCCAGCAGTGACACAGCTAACTATGGCTACACCTTC
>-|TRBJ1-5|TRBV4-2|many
CASSQEQYSNQPQHF
TGTGCCAGCAGCCAGGAACAATATAGCAATCAGCCCCAGCATTTT
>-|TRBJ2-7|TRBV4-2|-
CASSQDRGDEQYF
TGTGCCAGCAGCCAAGATAGGGGAGACGAGCAGTACTTC
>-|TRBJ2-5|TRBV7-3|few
CASSLIGRKETQYF
TGTGCCAGCAGCTTAATCGGCAGAAAAGAGACCCAGTACTTC